This T cell receptor beta chain came from a study of early T cells in non-severe SARS-CoV-2 infection (dated by TCRdb to about 2021). As for the study more broadly: Because TCR sequencing was done on bulk RNA from unsorted whole blood, the alpha and beta chains could not be paired. Broad study findings and their caveats: VDJdb matching was skewed toward anti-spike CD8 responses and likely underestimated virus-specific expansions by missing private and CD4 specificities.

At least ten counts were recorded for this clonotype. Its antigen remains unidentified. No quality values exist for individual bases; no much larger clone is one base distant. The study was a case-control design nested within a healthcare worker cohort in London, UK, with weekly nasopharyngeal swab PCR tests and blood sampling. Healthcare workers were recruited between 23 and 31 March 2020, during the week of the UK lockdown, and were followed weekly for up to roughly 15 weeks. The library was generated by 5' RACE. The instrument was a NextSeq 500. The TCR library protocol attached unique molecular identifiers to individual cDNA molecules to correct for sequencing error and PCR bias. Both TCR alpha and beta chains were sequenced, and tight co-correlation was observed between alpha and beta sequence abundances in each sample. Processing in the source paper ran as follows. Decombinator V4 was used to annotate TCR sequences for V gene, J gene and CDR3. Expanded TCRs were defined as changing significantly between any two time points under a Poisson model with p below 0.0001. Abundances of TCRs were expressed as counts per million after normalisation to the total number of TCRs sequenced in each sample. TRAV1-2 paired with TRAJ12, TRAJ20 or TRAJ33 defined MAIT TCRs, while TRAV10 paired with TRAJ18 defined iNKT TCRs. A search of VDJdb, accessed on 1 November 2021, was run for TCRs annotated to CMV, EBV and SARS-CoV-2, with TCRs annotated for multiple antigens excluded. TCRdb ran its own pipeline on the public reads, namely fastp trimming at Q25 and MiXCR clone calling, and kept in-frame beta chains. When rows share a CDR3 protein, they turn into one entry using the most common DNA and genes. TCRdb's processing, not the authors', yielded these V and J calls. This sample holds 100,000 to 150,000 distinct CDR3 sequences; 14% to 15% were observed only once. Of the sample, 20% to 25% falls within the top ten clones.

Reading from cysteine to phenylalanine, the CDR3 counts 13 amino acids. This entry keeps only the CDR3 DNA: 39 bases, framed from base 1. The junction shows trimming of 4 bases on V and 2 bases on J, plus 6 bases between the germline ends. For CDR1 and CDR2, the germline V gene lists SNHLY and FYNNEI. Sequencing was carried out using whole blood. The V and J genes are TRBV2 and TRBJ2-1, and perhaps TRBD2 as D gene, on 6 matching bases. The TCR sequence derives from an adult who was a healthcare worker with PCR-confirmed SARS-CoV-2 infection or an uninfected control (not recorded which). At the DNA level, the sequence is TGTGCCAGCAGTGCGGGGGCCTACAATGAGCAGTTCTTC. Its amino acids are CASSAGAYNEQFF. Joined to the reference TRBV2 and TRBJ2-1 proteins, this CDR3 gives the full variable domain: EPEVTQTPSHQVTQMGQEVILRCVPISNHLYFYWYRQILGQKVEFLVSFYNNEISEKSEIFDDQFSVERPDGSNFTLKIRSTKLEDSAMYFCASSAGAYNEQFFGPGTRLTVL.